Listed below are T cell receptor beta chains from one sample, sequenced in a study of STAT3 mutations in large granular lymphocyte leukemia. Clones were read by immunoSEQ multiplex PCR, and TCRdb kept only the in-frame ones, dropping some. The data show approximately 10,000 clones, with 65% to 90% seen just once and less than 90% held by the top ten. The sequenced sample was peripheral blood mononuclear cells. These receptors were taken from a man older than 75 with T-cell large granular lymphocyte leukemia. Some clones in this sample may be carry-over from other donors' samples. CDR3s include the opening cysteine and the closing phenylalanine or tryptophan. The D gene is left open where the match is weak. Not every row has a clone size; where given, it reads once, few, many or a size class.

>.|TRBV13|.|TRBJ2-2
CASSLGGSHTGELFF
TGTGCCAGCAGCTTAGGGGGGTCTCACACCGGGGAGCTGTTTTTT
>TRBD2|TRBV15|.|TRBJ2-3
CATSRVAGVADTQYF
TGTGCCACCAGCAGAGTGGCGGGGGTAGCAGATACGCAGTATTTT
>.|TRBV30|.|TRBJ1-3
CACTWGGNTIYF
TGTGCCTGCACTTGGGGGGGAAACACCATATATTTT
>.|TRBV4-3|.|TRBJ2-3
CASSQDRGTDTQYF
TGCGCCAGCAGCCAGGACAGAGGCACAGATACGCAGTATTTT
>.|TRBV18|once|TRBJ2-3
CASSTLVDTQYF
TGTGCCAGCTCAACCTTAGTAGATACGCAGTATTTT
>TRBD2|TRBV4-2|.|TRBJ2-7
CASSQVPGLAGGVYEQYF
TGTGCCAGCAGCCAAGTTCCGGGACTAGCGGGGGGAGTCTACGAGCAGTACTTC
>TRBD1|TRBV5-4|.|TRBJ1-2
CASSPDRGYGYTF
TGTGCCAGCAGCCCGGACAGGGGGTATGGCTACACCTTC
>.|TRBV5-4|.|TRBJ2-3
CASSLDPDGSTDTQYF
TGTGCCAGCAGCTTGGACCCGGACGGCAGCACAGATACGCAGTATTTT
>.|TRBV6-5|.|TRBJ2-7
CASSYSRADYEQYF
TGTGCCAGCAGTTACTCGAGAGCGGACTACGAGCAGTACTTC
>TRBD1|TRBV9|.|TRBJ1-2
CASSAVRDREGYGYTF
TGTGCCAGCAGCGCTGTCCGGGACAGGGAGGGGTATGGCTACACCTTC
>.|TRBV6-5|few|TRBJ1-6
CASSRQNSPLHF
TGTGCCAGCAGTCGACAGAATTCACCCCTCCACTTT
>TRBD1|TRBV9|.|TRBJ1-1
CASSVAPTGNRGNTEAFF
TGTGCCAGCAGCGTAGCCCCAACCGGGAACAGGGGGAACACTGAAGCTTTCTTT
>.|TRBV18|.|TRBJ1-1
CASSGQGSMNTEAFF
TGTGCCAGCTCAGGCCAGGGAAGCATGAACACTGAAGCTTTCTTT
>.|TRBV7-3|.|TRBJ2-5
CASSFGSGETQYF
TGTGCCAGCAGCTTTGGTAGCGGTGAGACCCAGTACTTC
>.|TRBV7-9|.|TRBJ1-1
CASRYGTLNTEAFF
TGTGCCAGCAGATACGGGACATTGAACACTGAAGCTTTCTTT
>TRBD1|TRBV6-6|.|TRBJ2-1
CASTKRDRVRDEQFF
TGTGCCAGCACCAAAAGGGACAGGGTACGGGATGAGCAGTTCTTC
>.|TRBV7-8|.|TRBJ1-5
CASSLGQPNQPQHF
TGTGCCAGCAGCTTAGGACAGCCCAATCAGCCCCAGCATTTT
>TRBD1|TRBV9|.|TRBJ1-5
CARIRDRGFYNQPQHF
TGTGCCAGAATCCGGGACAGGGGGTTTTACAATCAGCCCCAGCATTTT
>TRBD1|TRBV25-1|.|TRBJ1-1
CASSGWDSRRGAFF
TGTGCCAGCAGTGGATGGGACAGCCGCCGTGGGGCTTTCTTT
>TRBD1|TRBV9|.|TRBJ1-2
CASSVRGGGYTF
TGTGCCAGCAGCGTACGAGGGGGCGGCTACACCTTC
>.|TRBV30|.|TRBJ1-1
CAWSSGGEAFF
TGTGCCTGGAGTTCGGGAGGTGAAGCTTTCTTT
>.|TRBV12-5|.|TRBJ1-2
CASGPGSGNYGYTF
TGTGCTAGTGGCCCCGGGTCAGGGAACTATGGCTACACCTTC
>TRBD1|TRBV29-1|.|TRBJ2-1
CSVLTGGIYNEQFF
TGCAGCGTCCTGACAGGGGGGATCTACAATGAGCAGTTCTTC
>.|TRBV7-3|medium-sized|TRBJ1-2
CASSPGSNPYGYTF
TGTGCCAGCAGCCCCGGCTCGAACCCCTATGGCTACACCTTC
>.|TRBV4-3|.|TRBJ1-1
CASSQAGSEAFF
TGCGCCAGCAGTCAGGCGGGGTCTGAAGCTTTCTTT
>TRBD1|TRBV11-1|.|TRBJ2-7
CASSLGQGGHEQYF
TGTGCCAGCAGCTTGGGACAGGGTGGCCACGAGCAGTACTTC
>.|TRBV18|.|TRBJ2-7
CASSPRSPYEQYF
TGTGCCAGCTCACCACGGTCCCCCTACGAGCAGTACTTC
>.|TRBV7-9|.|TRBJ2-3
CASPSGKVTTDTQYF
TGTGCCAGCCCCTCGGGAAAGGTGACTACAGATACGCAGTATTTT
>.|TRBV30|.|TRBJ1-3
CAWRNRASGNTIYF
TGTGCCTGGAGAAACAGGGCCTCTGGAAACACCATATATTTT